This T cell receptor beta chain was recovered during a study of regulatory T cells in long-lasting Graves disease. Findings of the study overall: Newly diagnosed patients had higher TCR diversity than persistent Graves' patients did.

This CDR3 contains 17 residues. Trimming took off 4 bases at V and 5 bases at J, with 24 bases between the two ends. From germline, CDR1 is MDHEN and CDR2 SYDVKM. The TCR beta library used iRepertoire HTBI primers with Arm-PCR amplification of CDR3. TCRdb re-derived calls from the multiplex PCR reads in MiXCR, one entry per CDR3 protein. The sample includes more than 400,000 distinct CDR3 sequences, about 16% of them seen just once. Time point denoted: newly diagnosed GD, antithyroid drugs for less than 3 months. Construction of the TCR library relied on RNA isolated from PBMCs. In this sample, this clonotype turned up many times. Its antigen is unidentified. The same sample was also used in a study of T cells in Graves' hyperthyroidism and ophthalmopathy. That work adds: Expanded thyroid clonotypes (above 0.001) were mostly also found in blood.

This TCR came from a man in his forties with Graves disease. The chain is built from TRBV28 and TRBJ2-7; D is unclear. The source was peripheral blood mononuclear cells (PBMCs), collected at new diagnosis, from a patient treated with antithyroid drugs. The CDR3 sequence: CASSSPQRWTLLDEQYF. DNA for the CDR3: TGTGCCAGCAGTTCCCCACAACGATGGACCCTTTTGGACGAGCAGTACTTC.